The entry below describes one T cell receptor (beta chain). The data belong to a study of blood T cell repertoires in COVID-19. Across the study: T cells, B-cell-depleted T cells, or PBMCs provided the cDNA or gDNA that served as material.

The CDR3 length is 15 residues. Trimming cost V 0 bases and J 7 bases, with 14 bases left between them. Germline CDR1 and CDR2: SGDLS and YYNGEE. Repertoires were generated with immunoSEQ multiplex PCR, while TCRdb's copy carries only in-frame clones and drops some. The top ten clones hold 8% to 11% of a sample with 140,000 or so clones, over 75% of them seen once. The sequenced material came from peripheral blood. The V gene is TRBV9, the J gene TRBJ2-1; possible D gene TRBD2, 6 bases. This TCR came from a man aged 60 to 75 with active or convalescent COVID-19. The CDR3 loop is CASSVVVGRINEQFF. The CDR3, as DNA: TGTGCCAGCAGCGTAGTGGTCGGGAGAATTAATGAGCAGTTCTTC.